These 26 T cell receptor beta chains share one sample of origin, sequenced in a study of blood T cells in healthy people across ages. The use of a sample-barcoded 5' primer and a J-beta primer mix characterized a second PCR of 7 to 11 cycles. Each CDR3 protein is one row after TCRdb ran MiXCR on the 5' RACE reads. The data contain fewer than 1,000,000 distinct CDR3 sequences, more than 40% of them seen just once; the ten biggest clones take up under 20%. The sample consisted of blood. These receptor sequences come from a man aged 60 to 69 in good health.

This clonotype was counted only a few times. The rearrangement joins TRBV29-1 to TRBJ1-1, with a weak D call TRBD1 (5 bases). Germline lookup yields CDR1 SQVTM and CDR2 ANQGSEA. The CDR3 totals 13 residues. V dropped 7 bases and J dropped 2 bases, with 14 bases sitting between them. The CDR3 DNA sequence: TGCAGCGCCAGATCAGGGTACAACACTGAAGCTTTCTTT. Protein: CSARSGYNTEAFF.

The chain recombines TRBV12-3 or TRBV12-4 with TRBJ2-1, with TRBD2 identical over 8 bases. There are 15 residues in the CDR3. The J segment lost 7 bases and the V segment lost 1 base, leaving 6 bases of the junction unmatched. The CDR3 spells CASSLGPGGPNEQFF. In DNA form, the CDR3 reads TGTGCCAGCAGTTTAGGCCCGGGGGGGCCAAATGAGCAGTTCTTC.

This clonotype was detected only a few times. The V call is TRBV5-1, the J call TRBJ2-7; 12 nucleotides line up with TRBD1. The CDR3 is 14 residues long. The germline V gene encodes CDR1 SGHRS and CDR2 YFSETQ. V trimming: 4 bases; J trimming: 7 bases; junction bases outside the gene matches: 6. The CDR3 DNA sequence: TGCGCCAGCAGCCTGGGACAGGGGGCGAAGGAGCAGTACTTC. Residues: CASSLGQGAKEQYF. Full variable domain (rest looked up from reference TRBV5-1 and TRBJ2-7): KAGVTQTPRYLIKTRGQQVTLSCSPISGHRSVSWYQQTPGQGLQFLFEYFSETQRNKGNFPGRFSGRQFSNSRSEMNVSTLELGDSALYLCASSLGQGAKEQYFGPGTRLTVT.

J is TRBJ2-5 and V is TRBV10-3, with a possible D match to TRBD1 (6 bases). The CDR3 contains 14 residues. Looked up from germline, CDR1 is ENHRY and CDR2 is SYGVKD. Between the trimmed V and J ends, which lost 6 bases and 5 bases, there was a span of 16 bases. The CDR3 nucleotides read TGTGCCATCAGGCGACAGGATGATCTGGAGACCCAGTACTTC. This sequence encodes CAIRRQDDLETQYF.

The table lists this clonotype with a few counts. This chain joins TRBV20-1 and TRBJ2-7, with D perhaps TRBD1 (6 bases). Germline CDR1 is DFQATT and CDR2 is SNEGSKA (reference sequence). The CDR3 totals 14 residues. V was shortened by 0 bases and J by 4 bases, with 13 bases between the two germline ends. The CDR3 coding sequence is TGCAGTGCTAGAGATGGGGACATTGGGTACGAGCAGTACTTC. This codes for CSARDGDIGYEQYF.

For the CDR3, the DNA is TGCGCCAGCAGCCAAGTTTGGGCGGGGGGGCCCCAAGAGACCCAGTACTTC. Translating gives CASSQVWAGGPQETQYF. The chain uses TRBV4-1 and TRBJ2-5, with 9 bases aligning to TRBD2. CDR3 length: 17 amino acids. Trimming took 1 base from V and 1 from J; bases not matched to a gene: 7. CDR1 is MGHRA and CDR2 is YSYEKL in the germline V gene.

The rearrangement joins TRBV18 to TRBJ2-1; D is uncertain. V was trimmed by 10 bases and J by 8 bases, leaving 21 bases between them. CDR1 KGHSH and CDR2 LQKENI come from the germline V gene. The CDR3 sequence is 14 residues long. CDR3 amino acids: CATSPPAGLDEQFF. Written as DNA, the CDR3 is TGTGCCACCTCCCCCCCTGCCGGCCTAGATGAGCAGTTCTTC.

The genes are TRBV6-7 and TRBJ2-1; no reliable D call. TRBV6-7 falls under the ORF class, with uncertain function. CDR3 length equals 19 residues. Trimming cost V 2 bases and J 0 bases, with 20 bases left between them. Here the CDR3 DNA reads TGTGCCAGCAGTTACCCCCTTGCCGGAGCGAAGAGCTCCTACAATGAGCAGTTCTTC. This translates into CASSYPLAGAKSSYNEQFF.

There are many counts of this clonotype. The chain uses TRBV7-9 and TRBJ2-1, with 12 bases identical to TRBD2. Looked up from germline, CDR1 is SEHNR and CDR2 is FQNEAQ (reference sequence). This CDR3 region has 15 residues. With 3 bases clipped from V and 7 bases from J, the junction kept 4 bases outside the gene matches. The CDR3 is CASSLTSGGLNEQFF. The CDR3 coding sequence is TGTGCCAGCAGCTTGACTAGCGGGGGTCTAAATGAGCAGTTCTTC. The full variable domain, completed using reference TRBV7-9 and TRBJ2-1, is DTGVSQNPRHKITKRGQNVTFRCDPISEHNRLYWYRQTLGQGPEFLTYFQNEAQLEKSRLLSDRFSAERPKGSFSTLEIQRTEQGDSAMYLCASSLTSGGLNEQFFGPGTRLTVL.

This clonotype showed up just once. With a much larger clone just one base away, this may be a read error. This chain connects TRBV10-3 to TRBJ2-3; D is perhaps TRBD2 (6 bases). Per germline, CDR1 ENHRY and CDR2 SYGVKD. The CDR3 has 15 residues. As DNA, the CDR3 is TGTACCATCAGTGAGAGGAGGGCGGACACAGATACGCAGTATTTT. Translating gives CTISERRADTDTQYF.

The V and J genes are TRBV13 and TRBJ2-7; D remains ambiguous. From germline, CDR1 is PRHDT and CDR2 FYEKMQ (reference sequence). V dropped 4 bases and J dropped 7 bases, with 11 bases sitting between them. The length of the CDR3 is 12 residues. CDR3 protein: CASSSSYNEQYF. The CDR3 DNA sequence: TGTGCCAGCAGCTCCTCCTACAATGAGCAGTACTTC.

This chain joins TRBV5-1 and TRBJ2-7; possibly TRBD2 for D (5 bases). Germline lookup yields CDR1 SGHRS and CDR2 YFSETQ. The CDR3 totals 15 residues. Trimming stripped 4 bases from V and 0 bases from J, with 14 bases between. This CDR3 reads CASSPEGYNSYEQYF. Here the CDR3 DNA reads TGCGCCAGCAGCCCCGAGGGCTATAACTCCTACGAGCAGTACTTC. The whole variable domain, filled in from reference TRBV5-1 and TRBJ2-7, reads KAGVTQTPRYLIKTRGQQVTLSCSPISGHRSVSWYQQTPGQGLQFLFEYFSETQRNKGNFPGRFSGRQFSNSRSEMNVSTLELGDSALYLCASSPEGYNSYEQYFGPGTRLTVT.

This clonotype has just a few counts. The V and J genes are TRBV20-1 and TRBJ1-6; 9 nucleotides match TRBD1. The CDR3 runs 14 residues. J gave up 10 bases and V 5 bases, and 9 bases lay outside the gene matches. Germline V gene data show CDR1 as DFQATT and CDR2 as SNEGSKA (reference sequence). The DNA of the CDR3 is TGCAGTGCTGCCGGACAGGGGAGGTCGTCACCCCTCCACTTT. It translates to CSAAGQGRSSPLHF.

The rearrangement links TRBV20-1 to TRBJ2-3; D possibly corresponds to TRBD1 (5 bases). The length of the CDR3 is 17 residues. From germline, CDR1 is DFQATT and CDR2 SNEGSKA (reference sequence). Trimming shortened V by 5 bases and J by 1 base, and 22 bases separated the two germline ends. CDR3 region: CSAPTARAVFRTDTQYF. CDR3 nucleotide sequence: TGCAGTGCTCCCACAGCCAGGGCCGTTTTCCGCACAGATACGCAGTATTTT.

CDR3 in DNA: TGTGCCAGCGGTTCAGCATCAGGAGGCTATGGCTACACCTTC. It is translated as CASGSASGGYGYTF. The V call is TRBV6-2 or TRBV6-3, the J call TRBJ1-2; D gene unclear. Trimming left V 8 bases short and J 4 bases short, with 17 bases between. The CDR3 has 14 residues. The germline gives CDR1 MNHEY, CDR2 SVGEGT.

This clonotype was observed once. This chain joins TRBV4-3 and TRBJ1-6; D ambiguous. Germline V gives CDR1 LGHNA, CDR2 YSLEER. Trimming removed 0 bases at V and 9 bases at J, with 9 bases between. This CDR3 is built from 14 residues. CDR3 in DNA: TGCGCCAGCAGCCAAGAGGGCTCTCTTTCACCCCTCCACTTT. This encodes CASSQEGSLSPLHF.

The V and J genes are TRBV28 and TRBJ2-7; 7 positions agree with TRBD2. The closer fit of TRBJ2-5 to the DNA end suggests the J call may be wrong. The length of the CDR3 is 13 residues. Germline CDR1 and CDR2: MDHEN and SYDVKM. The CDR3 sequence is CASSSTSFETQYF. CDR3 coding DNA: TGTGCCAGCAGTTCGACTAGCTTCGAGACCCAGTACTTC.

The chain links TRBV6-5 to TRBJ1-2; no reliable D call. Germline V gene data show CDR1 as MNHEY and CDR2 as SVGAGI. The V end lost 2 bases, the J end lost 1 base, and 11 bases lay between the germline ends. The CDR3 length is 15 residues. CDR3: CASSYAKEGNYGYTF. DNA for the CDR3: TGTGCCAGCAGTTACGCGAAGGAGGGTAACTATGGCTACACCTTC.

This clonotype was picked up a small number of times. The V and J genes are TRBV6-5 and TRBJ2-4, with TRBD1 identical over 7 bases. The closer fit of TRBJ2-5 to the DNA end suggests the J call may be wrong. The germline CDR1 and CDR2 sequences are MNHEY and SVGAGI. This CDR3 spans 14 amino acids. The CDR3 DNA follows: TGTGCCAGCAAAACGGGACAGTCTCGGGAGACCCAGTACTTC. This gives the protein CASKTGQSRETQYF.

The gene calls are TRBV6-6 and TRBJ2-5, with 8 bases identical to TRBD2. With V trimmed by 2 bases and J by 1 base, 6 bases remained unmatched. The germline V gene encodes CDR1 MNHNY and CDR2 SVGAGI (reference sequence). The CDR3 has 16 amino acids. The CDR3 reads CASSYVPRGAQETQYF. The DNA for the CDR3 is TGTGCCAGCAGTTACGTACCGCGGGGGGCCCAAGAGACCCAGTACTTC.

This clonotype was seen only once. The genes are TRBV5-5 and TRBJ2-6, with D perhaps being TRBD1 or TRBD2 (6 bases each). The CDR3 has 17 amino acids. Germline V gene sequence: CDR1 SGHKS, CDR2 YYEKEE (reference sequence). The V gene lost 10 bases and the J gene lost 0 bases, with 20 bases spanning the gap. The CDR3 protein is CAGTPWEDSSGANVLTF. The CDR3 DNA reads TGTGCCGGCACCCCCTGGGAGGACAGCTCTGGGGCCAACGTCCTGACTTTC.

This clonotype was detected ten times or more. The rearrangement joins TRBV15 to TRBJ1-4, with D unresolved. This CDR3 has 15 amino acids. Per germline, CDR1 LNHNV and CDR2 YYDKDF (reference sequence). V dropped 1 base and J dropped 1 base, with 7 bases sitting between them. The CDR3 spells CATSRGALTNEKLFF. CDR3 DNA sequence: TGTGCCACCAGCAGAGGCGCGTTAACTAATGAAAAACTGTTTTTT. The full variable domain, its missing parts supplied by reference TRBV15 and TRBJ1-4, is DAMVIQNPRYQVTQFGKPVTLSCSQTLNHNVMYWYQQKSSQAPKLLFHYYDKDFNNEADTPDNFQSRRPNTSFCFLDIRSPGLGDTAMYLCATSRGALTNEKLFFGSGTQLSVL.

CDR3 coding DNA: TGCAGTGCCACGACAGAGGGCTATTCACCCCTCCACTTT. This codes for CSATTEGYSPLHF. The rearrangement joins TRBV20-1 to TRBJ1-6, with D possibly matching TRBD1 (5 bases). Germline assignment: CDR1 DFQATT and CDR2 SNEGSKA (reference sequence). V was cut by 6 bases and J by 8 bases, with 14 bases left in between. The CDR3 consists of 13 residues.

This clonotype was seen a few times. This chain links TRBV7-9 with TRBJ1-2; the D is unclear. V lost 3 bases, J lost 4 bases, and 12 bases lay in between. This CDR3 comprises 14 residues. The germline CDR1 and CDR2 sequences are SEHNR and FQNEAQ (reference sequence). The CDR3 spells CASSLETGAYGYTF. The CDR3 bases are TGTGCCAGCAGCTTGGAGACGGGAGCCTATGGCTACACCTTC.

This CDR3 reads CSARAGVSSYNEQFF. The CDR3 DNA reads as TGCAGTGCTAGAGCTGGCGTAAGCTCCTACAATGAGCAGTTCTTC. The chain recombines TRBV20-1 with TRBJ2-1; D unclear. CDR1 and CDR2 (germline): DFQATT, SNEGSKA (reference sequence). The CDR3 sequence is 15 residues long. V lost 1 base and J lost 0, with 10 bases in between.

The genes are TRBV6-6 and TRBJ1-2; D is undetermined. Germline loops: CDR1 MNHNY, CDR2 SVGAGI (reference sequence). V gave up 5 bases and J gave up 8 bases, with 15 bases separating them. The CDR3 is 13 residues long. Here the CDR3 reads CASSRLPEGGYTF. The CDR3 DNA sequence: TGTGCCAGCAGTCGCCTTCCTGAGGGAGGCTACACCTTC.